The clone carrying this TCR beta chain was recorded many times. Its specificity is unknown. This entry comes from a study of T-cell memory formation after mild COVID-19. Across the whole study: The two donors had largely donor-specific TCR clusters.

Whole-study findings and limits: CD4+ contracting clones were found mainly in CM and EM, and CD8+ ones in EMRA. Clones that contracted from day 15 to 85 were balanced CD4/CD8, while later expanders leaned CD4+.

5'RACE with constant-segment primers built TCRalpha and TCRbeta cDNA libraries with UMIs. TCRdb passed the 5' RACE reads through MiXCR, listing each CDR3 protein once. Of about 470,000 distinct CDR3 sequences in the sample, 15% to 20% were seen once. This CDR3 region has 17 residues. Trimming stripped 5 bases from V and 0 bases from J, with 17 bases between. Germline V CDR1 and CDR2: SGHVS, FQNEAQ. V gene TRBV7-8 combines with J gene TRBJ2-4, with D perhaps matching TRBD1 (6 bases). The material sequenced was PBMCs or a T cell subset sorted from them (not recorded which). The sequence was obtained from an adult woman who had mild COVID-19 (a few samples of this study predate the infection). Cell type and time point are not known. This CDR3 reads CASSVGYGQLAKNIQYF. The CDR3 DNA is TGTGCCAGCAGCGTGGGGTACGGACAGCTAGCCAAAAACATTCAGTACTTC.